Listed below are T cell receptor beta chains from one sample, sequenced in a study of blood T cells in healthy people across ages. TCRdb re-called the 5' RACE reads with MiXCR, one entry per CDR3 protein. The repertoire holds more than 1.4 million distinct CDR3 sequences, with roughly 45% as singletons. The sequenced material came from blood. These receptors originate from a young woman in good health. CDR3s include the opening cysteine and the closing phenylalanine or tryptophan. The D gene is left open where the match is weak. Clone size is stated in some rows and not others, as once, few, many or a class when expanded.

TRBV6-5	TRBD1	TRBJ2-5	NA	CASSYEGTGETQYF	TGTGCCAGCAGTTACGAAGGGACAGGGGAGACCCAGTACTTC
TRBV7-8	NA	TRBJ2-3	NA	CASSLAGMDTQYF	TGTGCCAGCAGCTTGGCAGGGATGGATACGCAGTATTTT
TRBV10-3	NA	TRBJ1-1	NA	CAITPGGNTEAFF	TGTGCCATCACCCCCGGGGGGAACACTGAAGCTTTCTTT
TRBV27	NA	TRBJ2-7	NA	CASSADWAYEQYF	TGTGCCAGCAGTGCCGACTGGGCCTACGAGCAGTACTTC
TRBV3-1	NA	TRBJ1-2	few	CASSQDQENYGYTF	TGTGCCAGCAGCCAAGATCAGGAGAACTATGGCTACACCTTC
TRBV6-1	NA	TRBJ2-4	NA	CASSESPGSLIQYF	TGTGCCAGCAGTGAGTCTCCCGGCAGTTTAATTCAGTACTTC
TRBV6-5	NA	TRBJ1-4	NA	CASSRHSENEKLFF	TGTGCCAGCAGCAGGCACAGCGAAAATGAAAAACTGTTTTTT
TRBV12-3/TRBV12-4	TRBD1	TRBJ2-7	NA	CASSHWTGARDEQYF	TGTGCCAGCAGCCACTGGACAGGGGCCCGCGACGAGCAGTACTTC
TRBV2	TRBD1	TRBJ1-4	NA	CASSIGTAYLANEKLFF	TGTGCCAGCAGCATCGGGACAGCCTATCTCGCTAATGAAAAACTGTTTTTT
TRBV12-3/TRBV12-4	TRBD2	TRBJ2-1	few	CASSPPSGQDNEQFF	TGTGCCAGCAGTCCCCCTAGCGGCCAGGACAATGAGCAGTTCTTC
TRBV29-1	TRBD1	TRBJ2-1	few	CSVRQGGSYNEQFF	TGCAGCGTCCGACAGGGGGGCTCCTACAATGAGCAGTTCTTC
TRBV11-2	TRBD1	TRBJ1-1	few	CASSPKTGMNTEAFF	TGTGCCAGCAGCCCTAAGACAGGGATGAACACTGAAGCTTTCTTT
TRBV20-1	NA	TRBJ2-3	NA	CSARDEGLYTDTQYF	TGCAGTGCTAGAGATGAGGGACTTTACACAGATACGCAGTATTTT
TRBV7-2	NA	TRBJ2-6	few	CASPPVPGANVLTF	TGTGCCAGCCCTCCCGTGCCTGGGGCCAACGTCCTGACTTTC
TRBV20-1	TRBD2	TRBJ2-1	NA	CSARTGLAVGNGDEQFF	TGCAGTGCTAGAACGGGACTAGCGGTCGGTAATGGGGATGAGCAGTTCTTC
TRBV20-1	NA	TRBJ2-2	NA	CSARPNPRGQVNTGELFF	TGCAGTGCTAGACCGAATCCGAGGGGACAAGTAAACACCGGGGAGCTGTTTTTT
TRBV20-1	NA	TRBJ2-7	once	CSATRTRAYEQYF	TGCAGTGCTACACGGACAAGGGCCTACGAGCAGTACTTC
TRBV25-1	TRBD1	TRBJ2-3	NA	CASSEGTDYTDTQYF	TGTGCCAGCAGTGAGGGGACAGACTACACAGATACGCAGTATTTT
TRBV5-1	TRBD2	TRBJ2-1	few	CASSWGTSGKNEQFF	TGCGCCAGCAGCTGGGGGACTAGCGGGAAGAATGAGCAGTTCTTC
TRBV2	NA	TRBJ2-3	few	CASREGFITDTQYF	TGTGCCAGCAGGGAGGGTTTTATCACAGATACGCAGTATTTT
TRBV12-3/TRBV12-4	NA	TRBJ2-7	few	CASSFRAGEQYF	TGTGCCAGCAGTTTTAGGGCAGGAGAGCAGTACTTC
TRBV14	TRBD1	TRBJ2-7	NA	CASSHTTGATIYEQYF	TGTGCCAGCAGCCACACGACAGGGGCAACAATCTACGAGCAGTACTTC
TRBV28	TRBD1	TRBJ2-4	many	CASSFRQGMDIQYF	TGTGCCAGCAGTTTTCGACAGGGGATGGACATTCAGTACTTC
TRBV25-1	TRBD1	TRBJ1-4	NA	CASSHSPGTGNEKLFF	TGTGCCAGCAGCCATTCACCCGGGACAGGGAATGAAAAACTGTTTTTT
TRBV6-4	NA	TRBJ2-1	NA	CASSAQVSYNEQFF	TGTGCCAGCAGTGCACAAGTCTCCTACAATGAGCAGTTCTTC
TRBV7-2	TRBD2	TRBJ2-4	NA	CASSLVELAGEEQYF	TGTGCCAGCAGCTTAGTAGAACTAGCGGGAGAGGAGCAGTACTTC
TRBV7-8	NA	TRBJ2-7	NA	CASSPVGRGYNEQYF	TGTGCCAGCAGCCCCGTTGGTCGGGGGTACAATGAGCAGTACTTC
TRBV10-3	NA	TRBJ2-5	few	CAISDPGRETQYF	TGTGCCATCAGTGACCCTGGGCGGGAGACCCAGTACTTC
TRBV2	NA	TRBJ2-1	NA	CATLTDSYNEQFF	TGTGCCACCCTGACAGACTCCTACAATGAGCAGTTCTTC
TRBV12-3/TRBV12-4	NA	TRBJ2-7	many	CASSLSRGYEQYF	TGCGCCAGCAGCTTGTCCAGGGGCTACGAGCAGTACTTC
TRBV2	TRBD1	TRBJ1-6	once	CASSEAGTGGKRSPLHF	TGTGCCAGCAGTGAAGCCGGGACAGGGGGAAAGAGATCACCCCTCCACTTT
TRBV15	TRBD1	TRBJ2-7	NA	CATSRDLGTVYEQYF	TGTGCCACCAGCAGAGATCTCGGGACAGTTTACGAGCAGTACTTC
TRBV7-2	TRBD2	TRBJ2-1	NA	CASSLVSGRGEKGEQFF	TGTGCCAGCAGCTTAGTTTCCGGGAGGGGGGAGAAGGGCGAGCAGTTCTTC
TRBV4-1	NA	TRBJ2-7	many	CASSQARNYEQYF	TGCGCCAGCAGCCAAGCGCGGAACTACGAGCAGTACTTC
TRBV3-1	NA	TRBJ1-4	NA	CASSLHVGGTNEKLFF	TGTGCCAGCAGCCTACATGTCGGGGGCACTAATGAAAAACTGTTTTTT
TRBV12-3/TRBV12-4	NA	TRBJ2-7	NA	CACSLDGVSEQYF	TGTGCCTGCAGTTTAGATGGGGTGTCCGAGCAGTACTTC
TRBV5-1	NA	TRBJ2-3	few	CASTDTEDTQYF	TGCGCCAGCACTGATACGGAGGATACGCAGTATTTT
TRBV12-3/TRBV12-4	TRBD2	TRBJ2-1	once	CASISGRADEQFF	TGTGCCAGCATTAGCGGGAGGGCTGATGAGCAGTTCTTC
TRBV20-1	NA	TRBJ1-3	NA	CSAPGAGNTIYF	TGCAGTGCCCCGGGAGCTGGAAACACCATATATTTT
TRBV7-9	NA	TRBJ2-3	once	CASSLHGQLNTETQYF	TGTGCCAGCAGCTTACACGGACAGTTAAATACGGAGACGCAGTATTTT
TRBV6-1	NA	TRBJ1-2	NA	CASSAGAAGGYTF	TGTGCCAGCAGTGCCGGAGCGGCGGGTGGCTACACCTTC
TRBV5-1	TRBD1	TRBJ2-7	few	CASTYRTGGNSYEQYF	TGCGCCAGCACCTACAGGACAGGGGGGAACTCCTACGAGCAGTACTTC
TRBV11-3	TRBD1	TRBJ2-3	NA	CASSLSPPGQGITDTQYF	TGTGCCAGCAGCTTATCCCCGCCGGGACAGGGGATAACAGATACGCAGTATTTT
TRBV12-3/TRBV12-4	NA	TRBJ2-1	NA	CASSRGAVYNEQFF	TGTGCCAGCAGTAGGGGGGCGGTATACAATGAGCAGTTCTTC
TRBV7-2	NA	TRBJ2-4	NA	CASSARDDIQYF	TGTGCCAGCAGCGCCCGGGACGACATTCAGTACTTC
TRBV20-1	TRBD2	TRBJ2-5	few	CSAEGTSGRLQETQYF	TGCAGTGCTGAGGGGACTAGCGGGAGACTACAAGAGACCCAGTACTTC
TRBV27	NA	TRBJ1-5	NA	CASSLIYQERNRPQHF	TGTGCCAGCAGTTTAATATACCAGGAGCGCAATCGGCCCCAGCATTTT
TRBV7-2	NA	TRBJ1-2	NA	CASSKQVFVESYGYTF	TGTGCCAGCAGCAAACAAGTGTTCGTGGAGTCCTATGGCTACACCTTC
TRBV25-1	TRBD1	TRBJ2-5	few	CASSAGQGVLETQYF	TGTGCCAGCAGTGCGGGACAGGGGGTTTTGGAGACCCAGTACTTC
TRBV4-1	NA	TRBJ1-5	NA	CASSQVIPDQPQHF	TGCGCCAGCAGCCAAGTTATCCCCGATCAGCCCCAGCATTTT
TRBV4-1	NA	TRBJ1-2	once	CASSQGTRVTYGYTF	TGCGCCAGCAGCCAGGGGACCCGGGTCACCTATGGCTACACCTTC
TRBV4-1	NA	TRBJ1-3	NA	CASSQGGRVGNTIYF	TGCGCCAGCAGCCAAGGGGGGCGCGTGGGAAACACCATATATTTT
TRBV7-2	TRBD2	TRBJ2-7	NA	CAWGGTVSYEQYF	TGTGCCTGGGGGGGTACGGTGTCCTACGAGCAGTACTTC
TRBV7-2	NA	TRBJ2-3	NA	CASSLYAGRGNTQYF	TGTGCCAGCAGCTTGTACGCGGGAAGGGGGAATACGCAGTATTTT
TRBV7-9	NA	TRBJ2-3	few	CASSLGQVSDTQYF	TGTGCCAGCAGCTTAGGACAGGTTTCAGATACGCAGTATTTT